These T cell receptor beta chains were read from a single sample in a study of blood T cells in healthy people across ages. MiXCR, run by TCRdb on the 5' RACE reads, gives a single entry per CDR3 protein. The sample carries hundreds of thousands of distinct CDR3 sequences, roughly 30% recorded once. Sample: blood. These receptors were taken from a woman aged 80 or older in good health. Both conserved end residues are part of each CDR3. The D gene is left open where the match is weak. Part of the rows lack a size; the others show once, few, many or a class for expanded clones.

>TRBD1|TRBV4-1|TRBJ1-2|many
TGCGCCAGCAGCCAATCTCCAGGGGACAGACCCTATGGCTACACCTTC
CASSQSPGDRPYGYTF
>TRBD2|TRBV15|TRBJ2-5|many
TGTGCCACCAGCTCGGACGGGGGGGCGGACAATGAGCAGTACTTC
CATSSDGGADNEQYF
>.|TRBV11-2|TRBJ2-6|few
TGTGCCAGCAGCCCTATCCCTGGGGCCAACGTCCTGACTTTC
CASSPIPGANVLTF
>.|TRBV7-2|TRBJ2-6|few
TGTACCAGCAGCCCGGGTGGCGGGGCCAACGTCCTGACTTTC
CTSSPGGGANVLTF
>TRBD2|TRBV29-1|TRBJ2-3|many
TGCAGCGTATCGGGACTAGCGGGGGGAAGCACAGATACGCAGTATTTT
CSVSGLAGGSTDTQYF
>.|TRBV6-5|TRBJ2-5|.
TGTGCCAGCAGCCCCCGTTTCGGAGTAGAACAAGAGACCCAGTACTTC
CASSPRFGVEQETQYF
>TRBD2|TRBV7-3|TRBJ2-1|many
TGTGCCAGCAGCGCCTGGGTAGCGGGCAATTCTTACAATGAGCAGTTCTTC
CASSAWVAGNSYNEQFF
>TRBD1|TRBV5-6|TRBJ2-7|few
TGTGCCAGCAGCACACAGGGGGCCTACGAGCAGTACTTC
CASSTQGAYEQYF
>.|TRBV28|TRBJ2-7|many
TGTGCCAGCAGTTACCTCAGGGCGGGGGCGGAAGAGCAGTACTTC
CASSYLRAGAEEQYF
>.|TRBV11-2|TRBJ1-1|many
TGTGCCAGCAGCTTAGATTCTTCCACTGAAGCTTTCTTT
CASSLDSSTEAFF
>.|TRBV4-2|TRBJ1-2|.
TGTGCCAGCAGCCAAGATGGCCAGGATAACTATGGCTACACCTTC
CASSQDGQDNYGYTF
>.|TRBV6-1|TRBJ1-2|.
TGTGCCAGCGCCCATAACAGTCCCAACTATGGCTACACCTTC
CASAHNSPNYGYTF
>.|TRBV12-3/TRBV12-4|TRBJ2-1|.
TGTGCCAGCATACAAGGGGAAAATCCGGAGCAGTTCTTC
CASIQGENPEQFF
>TRBD2|TRBV5-6|TRBJ2-3|many
TGTGCCAGCAGCTTGGTGACGGGGGGAGATACGCAGTATTTT
CASSLVTGGDTQYF
>TRBD1|TRBV7-8|TRBJ2-2|few
TGTGCCAGCAGCCAGCAGGGGGCGAACACCGGGGAGCTGTTTTTT
CASSQQGANTGELFF
>.|TRBV6-1|TRBJ2-5|many
TGTGCCAGCAGTGAAGAGGTAGCGGCCGTCTCGGAGACCCAGTACTTC
CASSEEVAAVSETQYF
>TRBD1|TRBV5-1|TRBJ1-1|few
TGCGCCAGCAGCACCCGGGACAGGGGGCGTACTGAAGCTTTCTTT
CASSTRDRGRTEAFF
>.|TRBV4-3|TRBJ2-3|.
TGCGCCAGCAGCCAAGACCGATCTAGCACAGATACGCAGTATTTT
CASSQDRSSTDTQYF
>TRBD2|TRBV7-2|TRBJ2-3|many
TGTGCCAGCAGCCCAGTCGTCGCTAGCGGGACCGGAAGGAGCACAGATACGCAGTATTTT
CASSPVVASGTGRSTDTQYF
>.|TRBV5-5|TRBJ1-6|many
TGTGCCAGCAGCTTGGCCCAGTTAAGGAATTCACCCCTCCACTTT
CASSLAQLRNSPLHF
>.|TRBV7-2|TRBJ2-4|many
TGTGCCAGCAGCTTAGGGGCTAGGCCCGATAGGTACTTC
CASSLGARPDRYF
>.|TRBV24-1|TRBJ2-2|.
TGTGCCTCCAGTGATTTGCAAGGGGGAACGGCCGGGGAGCTGTTTTTT
CASSDLQGGTAGELFF
>.|TRBV7-2|TRBJ2-6|many
TGTGCCAGCAGCCCTACGGTGCGTGCCGATGGGGCCAACGTCCTGACTTTC
CASSPTVRADGANVLTF
>TRBD1|TRBV20-1|TRBJ1-5|many
TGCAGTGCTTCCCAGGGTTTGACAGGGCGAAGGCAGCCCCAGCATTTT
CSASQGLTGRRQPQHF
>TRBD1|TRBV27|TRBJ1-2|.
TGTGCCAGCAGTGAAACAGGGGGCCCTGGGTATGGCTACACCTTC
CASSETGGPGYGYTF
>.|TRBV2|TRBJ2-1|.
TGTGCCAGCAGTGGAGAGGGGGACGTTTACAATGAGCAGTTCTTC
CASSGEGDVYNEQFF
>.|TRBV4-3|TRBJ2-5|many
TGCGCCAGCAGCCAAGATCGGACCCGGCCGGGAGAGACCCAGTACTTC
CASSQDRTRPGETQYF
>TRBD1|TRBV20-1|TRBJ1-2|many
TGCAGTGCTGCAGGGGGAGTCTATGGCTACACCTTC
CSAAGGVYGYTF
>.|TRBV7-2|TRBJ1-1|once
TGTGCCAGCAGCTTAGCAGGGCTAGGGGCTTTCTTT
CASSLAGLGAFF
>.|TRBV24-1|TRBJ2-2|few
TGTGCCACCAGGGATCCTCAAATTCCTGAGCTGTTTTTT
CATRDPQIPELFF
>TRBD2|TRBV7-2|TRBJ2-5|many
TGTGCCAGCAGCTTAGCGGGAGCGGGGGGACAAGAGACCCAGTACTTC
CASSLAGAGGQETQYF
>.|TRBV2|TRBJ2-7|.
TGTGCCAGCATTAATGGCCTAGTGGGCTACGAGCAGTACTTC
CASINGLVGYEQYF
>.|TRBV4-1|TRBJ2-7|many
TGCGCCAGCAGCCAAGATCGACCCTACGAGCAGTACTTC
CASSQDRPYEQYF
>TRBD1|TRBV20-1|TRBJ2-5|.
TGCAGTGCTAGGACCGGACAGGGCCGACAAGAGACCCAGTACTTC
CSARTGQGRQETQYF
>.|TRBV24-1|TRBJ2-3|.
TGTGCCACCACCCTCGGCGGGAGCACAGATACGCAGTATTTT
CATTLGGSTDTQYF
>TRBD1|TRBV10-3|TRBJ1-2|many
TGTGCCATCACCCTCCACAGGGGGCAAGGCTACACCTTC
CAITLHRGQGYTF